This T cell receptor (beta chain) was found in a study of blood T cell repertoires in COVID-19. Study-level background: PBMCs, B-cell-depleted T cells, or T cells were the source of the cDNA or gDNA that made up the material.

Clones were sequenced by immunoSEQ multiplex PCR, and TCRdb holds only the in-frame ones, with some missing. The sample has about 130,000 clones, 92% seen once. Trimming left V 1 base short and J 1 base short, with 8 bases between. CDR1 and CDR2 from the germline V gene are MGHRA and YSYEKL. This CDR3 comprises 15 residues. This clone was detected only a few times. J is TRBJ2-1 and V is TRBV4-1, with D unclear. The clonotype comes from a middle-aged man with COVID-19, enrolled during active disease. Sequencing was done on a sample of peripheral blood. The CDR3 loop is CASSQVAASYNEQFF. CDR3 DNA sequence: TGCGCCAGCAGCCAAGTGGCCGCATCCTACAATGAGCAGTTCTTC.